These T cell receptor beta chains were read from a single sample in a study of blood T cell repertoires in COVID-19. The method was immunoSEQ multiplex PCR; TCRdb's version includes in-frame clones alone and lacks a portion of them. Of 100,000 to 150,000 clones in the sample, about 86% are singletons; the top ten hold roughly 15%. Input material: peripheral blood. These receptors originate from a woman in her forties or fifties with acute or convalescent COVID-19. The CDR3 runs from the conserved cysteine through the conserved F or W. Each record gives: V gene, D gene, J gene, clone size, CDR3 protein, CDR3 DNA. The D gene is left open where the match is weak. Clone size is stated in some rows and not others, as once, few, many or a class when expanded.

>TRBV28|TRBD1|TRBJ1-5|-
CASSLFAGGSNQPQHF
TGTGCCAGCAGTTTATTCGCAGGGGGCAGCAATCAGCCCCAGCATTTT
>TRBV6-5|TRBD1|TRBJ1-1|-
CASRQDRGLQLEAFF
TGTGCCAGCAGACAGGACAGGGGGCTTCAGCTTGAAGCTTTCTTT
>TRBV9|-|TRBJ2-5|-
CASSVAPLETQYF
TGTGCCAGCAGCGTAGCCCCCCTGGAGACCCAGTACTTC
>TRBV2|TRBD1|TRBJ1-6|-
CAGSDRVGSPLHF
TGTGCCGGATCAGACAGGGTTGGTTCACCCCTCCACTTT
>TRBV28|-|TRBJ1-6|-
CASSPNSINSPLHF
TGTGCCAGCAGTCCAAATTCAATCAATTCACCCCTCCACTTT
>TRBV3-1/TRBV3-2|-|TRBJ1-2|-
CASSQDLGAGIVGYTF
TGTGCCAGCAGCCAAGATCTGGGGGCTGGCATCGTCGGCTACACCTTC
>TRBV6-5|-|TRBJ2-1|-
CASSYSGSGSYNEQFF
TGTGCCAGCAGTTACTCCGGTAGCGGAAGCTACAATGAGCAGTTCTTC
>TRBV5-1|-|TRBJ2-3|-
CASSLRSQDTQYF
TGCGCCAGCAGCTTAAGGTCACAGGATACGCAGTATTTT
>TRBV6-6|-|TRBJ2-7|-
CASSRSSGRGDVFYEQYF
TGTGCCAGCAGCCGAAGCTCGGGGCGGGGAGACGTCTTCTACGAGCAGTACTTC
>TRBV5-1|-|TRBJ2-3|-
CASSLGHFTDTQYF
TGCGCCAGCAGCTTGGGTCACTTCACAGATACGCAGTATTTT
>TRBV3-1/TRBV3-2|TRBD1|TRBJ1-4|-
CASSFSGQQLFF
TGTGCCAGCAGCTTCTCGGGACAGCAACTGTTTTTT
>TRBV19|-|TRBJ2-3|once
CASRKVGGANTDTQYF
TGTGCCAGTAGAAAGGTGGGGGGGGCCAACACAGATACGCAGTATTTT
>TRBV3-1/TRBV3-2|-|TRBJ1-1|-
CASSQQGQLNTEAFF
TGTGCCAGCAGCCAACAAGGACAGTTGAACACTGAAGCTTTCTTT
>TRBV29-1|TRBD1|TRBJ1-4|-
CSVAGTGGEKLFF
TGCAGCGTGGCCGGGACAGGTGGTGAAAAACTGTTTTTT
>TRBV19|-|TRBJ1-6|-
CASKDGQGGSPLHF
TGTGCCAGTAAAGACGGGCAGGGAGGTTCACCCCTCCACTTT
>TRBV15|-|TRBJ2-3|-
CATRVLSTDTQYF
TGTGCCACCAGAGTCCTAAGCACAGATACGCAGTATTTT
>TRBV5-4|-|TRBJ2-1|-
CASSAPGLNHNEQFF
TGTGCCAGCAGCGCTCCGGGACTCAACCACAATGAGCAGTTCTTC
>TRBV7-8|TRBD2|TRBJ2-3|-
CASSLTSGGAGTDTQYF
TGTGCCAGCAGCCTGACTAGCGGGGGGGCGGGCACAGATACGCAGTATTTT
>TRBV30|-|TRBJ1-5|-
CAWSVSKNYQPQHF
TGTGCCTGGAGTGTCTCAAAAAACTATCAGCCCCAGCATTTT
>TRBV5-4|TRBD1|TRBJ1-5|-
CASSVDRGNQPQHF
TGTGCCAGCAGCGTGGACAGGGGCAATCAGCCCCAGCATTTT